This paragraph covers one T cell receptor beta chain sequence. Its antigen is undetermined. Both 60 Vbeta primers and 13 Jbeta primers went into the PCR. Sequenced by immunoSEQ multiplex PCR; TCRdb stores in-frame clones only, minus some. Counted here are 150,000 to 200,000 clones, around 85% occurring once; the ten biggest clones make up less than 2.5%. This sample was taken from a study of cytomegalovirus exposure and HLA in healthy donors. On the study more broadly: Some 180 million T cells yielded under 130 million unique TCR beta sequences in earlier analysis. Findings and limits, study-wide: In a later analysis, TCR beta V- and J-gene trimming was associated with a missense DCLRE1C variant. Equally common other TCR beta chains were less clonally expanded than HLA-associated ones, a later analysis found.

The source material was PBMCs. The receptor was derived from a woman between 45 and 60 years old in good health and CMV-seronegative.

CDR3 DNA: TGTGCCAGCATCAGGGTTGGGGGGGGCTATGGCTACACCTTC. Protein product: CASIRVGGGYGYTF. This chain joins TRBV28 and TRBJ1-2, with D possibly matching TRBD1 (5 bases). CDR3 length: 14 amino acids. V was shortened by 7 bases and J by 4 bases, with 16 bases between the two germline ends. Germline-derived CDR1 and CDR2 are MDHEN and SYDVKM.